This TCR beta chain stems from a study of T-cell memory formation after mild COVID-19. TCRdb re-called the 5' RACE reads through MiXCR, storing one row per CDR3 protein. The sample consists of over 150,000 distinct CDR3 sequences, approximately 17% of them appearing once. CDR1 is MGHDK and CDR2 is SYGVNS in the germline V gene. The V end was cut by 1 base, the J end by 5 bases, with 9 bases between. The CDR3 length is 14 residues. This clonotype was picked up a small number of times. The sequence was obtained from a man aged 18 to 35 who had mild COVID-19 (a few samples of this study predate the infection). Cell type and time point are not known. V gene TRBV25-1 combines with J gene TRBJ2-1; D not resolved. The sample was PBMCs or a T cell subset sorted from them (not recorded which). This CDR3 is CASSESGRHNEQFF. In nucleotides, the CDR3 is TGTGCCAGCAGTGAATCGGGCAGACACAATGAGCAGTTCTTC.